Below, 27 T cell receptor beta chains from the same sample are listed, as sequenced in a study of T cell responses to AZD1222 COVID-19 vaccine. Measured with immunoSEQ multiplex PCR; TCRdb has only the in-frame clones, and not every one. The profile covers over 140,000 clones, with almost 95% appearing a single time and around 3.3% taken by the ten largest. Sequencing was performed on peripheral blood, taken 28 days after the second AZD1222 dose. These receptors were taken from an adult who received the AZD1222 COVID-19 vaccine.

The V and J genes are TRBV3-1 (or the pseudogene TRBV3-2) and TRBJ2-3; D call uncertain. The germline gives CDR1 LGHDT, CDR2 YNNKEL (reference sequence). This CDR3 contains 13 residues. The V end lost 2 bases, the J end lost 6 bases, and 9 bases lay between the germline ends. CDR3 DNA sequence: TGTGCCAGCAGCCAACCACCTTGGGATACGCAGTATTTT. This encodes CASSQPPWDTQYF.

V is TRBV23-1 and J is TRBJ2-7; D is perhaps TRBD1 or TRBD2 (5 bases each). TRBV23-1 is recorded as an ORF, its role being uncertain. This CDR3 is 16 amino acids long. V gave up 0 bases and J gave up 0 bases, with 12 bases separating them. The CDR3 DNA reads TGCGCCAGCAGTCAATCGAGGGGCCTAAGCTCCTACGAGCAGTACTTC. Its translation is CASSQSRGLSSYEQYF.

The rearrangement links TRBV19 to TRBJ1-5; a possible D gene is TRBD1 (5 bases). The CDR3 contains 20 residues. Looked up from germline, CDR1 is LNHDA and CDR2 is SQIVND (reference sequence). V lost 3 bases and J 0 bases, leaving 24 bases between the germline ends. CDR3 loop: CASSMGRMGHFRDSNQPQHF. The DNA of the CDR3 is TGTGCCAGTAGTATGGGGCGAATGGGGCACTTTAGAGATAGCAATCAGCCCCAGCATTTT.

J is TRBJ2-7 and V is TRBV6-2 or TRBV6-3; 7 bases are shared with TRBD1. Germline CDR1 reads MNHEY; CDR2 reads SVGEGT. V trimming: 2 bases; J trimming: 3 bases; junction bases outside the gene matches: 7. There are 15 residues in the CDR3. The CDR3 DNA reads as TGTGCCAGCAGTTACCCCGGGACAGCCCACTACGAGCAGTACTTC. Translated, it gives CASSYPGTAHYEQYF.

This sequence joins TRBV14 and TRBJ1-6; the match to TRBD1 covers 7 bases. The germline gives CDR1 SGHDN, CDR2 FVKESK. Trimming removed 1 base from V and 6 bases from J; junction bases left unmatched: 3. The CDR3 runs to 15 residues. For the CDR3, the DNA is TGTGCCAGCAGCCAAGGGACAGGACCTAATTCACCCCTCCACTTT. Residues: CASSQGTGPNSPLHF.

V and J are TRBV19 and TRBJ1-2; 7 bases match TRBD1. The CDR3 totals 15 residues. CDR1 LNHDA and CDR2 SQIVND come from the germline V gene (reference sequence). V gave up 4 bases and J gave up 4 bases; unmatched junction bases: 9. The CDR3, as DNA: TGTGCCAGTAGTACCCAGGGGGGCATTACCTATGGCTACACCTTC. Protein: CASSTQGGITYGYTF.

This chain connects TRBV6-1 to TRBJ2-5; TRBD1 might be the D (6 bases). Germline assignment: CDR1 MNHNS and CDR2 SASEGT. The CDR3 length is 15 residues. V was trimmed by 1 base and J by 4 bases, leaving 13 bases between them. This CDR3 is CASSEDRAYGETQYF. CDR3 coding DNA: TGTGCCAGCAGTGAAGACAGGGCCTATGGAGAGACCCAGTACTTC.

This chain uses TRBV28 with TRBJ1-3; no definite D call. Germline V gene data show CDR1 as MDHEN and CDR2 as SYDVKM. The CDR3 runs 10 residues. Trimming shortened V by 8 bases and J by 4 bases, and 3 bases separated the two germline ends. CDR3 nucleotides: TGTGCCAGCCAGGGAAACACCATATATTTT. Its translation is CASQGNTIYF.

This clone was observed a single time. The chain couples TRBV24-1 to TRBJ1-2; TRBD1 agrees at 7 bases. This CDR3 region has 15 residues. The ends lost 5 bases at V and 5 bases at J; junction bases unmatched: 10. Germline lookup yields CDR1 KGHDR and CDR2 SFDVKD. The CDR3 here is CATSARTGEGYGYTF. CDR3 nucleotide sequence: TGTGCCACCAGTGCCCGGACAGGCGAGGGTTATGGCTACACCTTC.

The chain recombines TRBV6-4 with TRBJ2-3; 12 positions agree with TRBD2. V shed 5 bases, J shed 3 bases, and the junction held 6 bases outside the gene matches. CDR1 and CDR2 (germline): MRHNA, SNTAGT. The length of the CDR3 is 16 residues. CDR3 coding DNA: TGTGCCAGCAGTCCTCTAGCGGGAGGGCCAACAGATACGCAGTATTTT. Amino acid sequence: CASSPLAGGPTDTQYF.

V gene TRBV7-2 combines with J gene TRBJ1-6; maybe TRBD1 (6 bases). This CDR3 has 16 amino acids. V lost 6 bases, J lost 1 base, and 13 bases lay in between. Germline V gene sequence: CDR1 SGHTA, CDR2 FQGNSA. The chain's CDR3 is CASRQEGGSYNSPLHF. CDR3 DNA: TGTGCCAGCAGACAAGAAGGGGGTTCCTATAATTCACCCCTCCACTTT.

The V gene is TRBV4-1, the J gene TRBJ1-2, with a weak D call TRBD1 (5 bases). This CDR3 has 15 residues. Deletions cut 0 bases from V and 4 bases from J, with 12 bases between. Germline V CDR1 and CDR2: MGHRA, YSYEKL. CDR3 loop: CASSQDTGRGYGYTF. The DNA for the CDR3 is TGCGCCAGCAGCCAAGATACGGGGCGCGGCTATGGCTACACCTTC.

The chain links TRBV28 to TRBJ2-3; D may be TRBD1 (5 bases). The CDR3 length is 13 residues. The germline V gene has CDR1 MDHEN and CDR2 SYDVKM. Trimming shortened V by 3 bases and J by 5 bases, and 9 bases separated the two germline ends. The CDR3 coding sequence is TGTGCCAGCAGTTTGCCCCAGGGAGATACGCAGTATTTT. Translated: CASSLPQGDTQYF.

The chain couples TRBV7-9 to TRBJ1-2, with D unresolved. The V gene's germline CDR1 is SEHNR and CDR2 FQNEAQ (reference sequence). This CDR3 region has 15 residues. The V end was cut by 2 bases, the J end by 3 bases, with 13 bases between. Here the CDR3 DNA reads TGTGCCAGCAGCTTATTGGGCTTTGAGGACTATGGCTACACCTTC. It is translated as CASSLLGFEDYGYTF.

The J gene is TRBJ2-3, the V gene TRBV5-1; 7 bases match TRBD2. CDR1 and CDR2 from the germline V gene are SGHRS and YFSETQ. The J segment lost 0 bases and the V segment lost 0 bases, leaving 4 bases of the junction unmatched. The CDR3 length is 16 residues. CDR3 sequence: CASSLGTSDSTDTQYF. DNA of the CDR3: TGCGCCAGCAGCTTGGGCACTAGCGATAGCACAGATACGCAGTATTTT. Combining the CDR3 with reference TRBV5-1 and TRBJ2-3 gives the whole variable domain KAGVTQTPRYLIKTRGQQVTLSCSPISGHRSVSWYQQTPGQGLQFLFEYFSETQRNKGNFPGRFSGRQFSNSRSEMNVSTLELGDSALYLCASSLGTSDSTDTQYFGPGTRLTVL.

The chain recombines TRBV7-9 with TRBJ2-2; D may match TRBD1 or TRBD2 (5 bases each). Trimming stripped 3 bases from V and 14 bases from J, with 13 bases between. The germline V gene encodes CDR1 SEHNR and CDR2 FQNEAQ (reference sequence). This CDR3 has 12 amino acids. CDR3 residues: CASSLGRDPLFF. CDR3 DNA sequence: TGTGCCAGCAGCTTGGGTCGGGACCCTCTGTTTTTT.

Of note for this clone: Compared with germline, one end of the junction differs, possibly owing to a read error. CDR3 sequence: CASIDKKKLAYF. CDR3 nucleotide sequence: TGTGCCAGCATAGACAAAAAGAAACTGGCGTACTTC. The rearrangement joins TRBV2 to TRBJ1-2; the D is unclear. CDR1 and CDR2 (germline): SNHLY, FYNNEI. The CDR3 is 12 amino acids.

The V call is TRBV6-4, the J call TRBJ1-2; the D is unclear. The CDR3 has 13 amino acids. V lost 11 bases to trimming and J lost 1 base, with 14 bases between them. Germline CDR1 and CDR2: MRHNA and SNTAGT. Here the CDR3 reads CAGGRRLNYGYTF. Written as DNA, the CDR3 is TGTGCCGGAGGCAGGCGGCTTAACTATGGCTACACCTTC.

The V gene is TRBV30, the J gene TRBJ1-2; unclear D gene. Deletions cut 3 bases from V and 0 bases from J, with 5 bases between. The CDR3 extends over 12 amino acids. CDR1 is GTSNPN and CDR2 is SVGIG in the germline V gene (reference sequence). The CDR3 sequence is CAWRKANYGYTF. For the CDR3, the DNA is TGTGCCTGGAGAAAAGCTAACTATGGCTACACCTTC.

The chain has TRBV6-4 and TRBJ2-3; D is possibly TRBD2 (5 bases). Germline lookup yields CDR1 MRHNA and CDR2 SNTAGT. The CDR3 extends over 14 amino acids. V was cut by 0 bases and J by 12 bases, with 16 bases left in between. CDR3 amino acids: CASSDSKDSSSQYF. Here the CDR3 DNA reads TGTGCCAGCAGTGACTCGAAGGACTCCTCATCACAGTATTTT.

This rearrangement joins TRBV29-1 to TRBJ1-1; perhaps TRBD1 as D (6 bases). Trimming cost V 4 bases and J 5 bases, with 14 bases left between them. The CDR3 length is 13 residues. CDR1 SQVTM and CDR2 ANQGSEA come from the germline V gene. DNA for the CDR3: TGCAGCGTTGGGGACAACGATGGGACTGAAGCTTTCTTT. This codes for CSVGDNDGTEAFF.

V is TRBV29-1 and J is TRBJ2-7; weak D call: TRBD1 (6 bases). Trimming took 4 bases from V and 0 from J, leaving 10 bases between them. The CDR3 extends over 13 amino acids. Looked up from germline, CDR1 is SQVTM and CDR2 is ANQGSEA. DNA for the CDR3: TGCAGCGTTGCCGGGACAACCTCCTACGAGCAGTACTTC. As protein: CSVAGTTSYEQYF.

J is TRBJ1-2 and V is TRBV28; a possible D gene is TRBD1 (5 bases). Germline CDR1 is MDHEN and CDR2 is SYDVKM. The CDR3 spans 21 residues. V dropped 4 bases and J dropped 2 bases, with 32 bases sitting between them. The CDR3 is CASSSQYSPPALKPGNYGYTF. In nucleotides, the CDR3 is TGTGCCAGCAGTTCCCAATATTCCCCGCCGGCGTTAAAGCCAGGGAACTATGGCTACACCTTC.

The chain couples TRBV7-2 to TRBJ2-1; the D is unclear. The V end lost 3 bases, the J end lost 0 bases, and 6 bases lay between the germline ends. From germline, CDR1 is SGHTA and CDR2 FQGNSA. The CDR3 length is 14 residues. The CDR3 sequence is CASSLSNSYNEQFF. CDR3 in DNA: TGTGCCAGCAGCTTGTCGAACTCCTACAATGAGCAGTTCTTC.

The V call is TRBV5-1, the J call TRBJ1-2; no reliable D call. The CDR3 is 15 residues long. V was cut by 0 bases and J by 0 bases, with 9 bases left in between. CDR1 is SGHRS, CDR2 YFSETQ, per germline. For the CDR3, the DNA is TGCGCCAGCAGCTTGGAGGCAGCTTCTAACTATGGCTACACCTTC. The encoded protein is CASSLEAASNYGYTF.

This chain joins TRBV12-5 and TRBJ2-3; D is tentatively TRBD1 or TRBD2 (6 bases each). The CDR3 sequence is 15 residues long. CDR1 is LGHNT and CDR2 is FRNRAP in the germline V gene. The V gene lost 3 bases and the J gene lost 0 bases, with 10 bases spanning the gap. This CDR3 reads CASGFGGPSTDTQYF. CDR3 in DNA: TGTGCTAGTGGTTTTGGGGGGCCAAGCACAGATACGCAGTATTTT. The full variable domain, rest sourced from reference TRBV12-5 and TRBJ2-3, is DARVTQTPRHKVTEMGQEVTMRCQPILGHNTVFWYRQTMMQGLELLAYFRNRAPLDDSGMPKDRFSAEMPDATLATLKIQPSEPRDSAVYFCASGFGGPSTDTQYFGPGTRLTVL.

In nucleotides, the CDR3 is TGCGCCAGCAGCCGATGGACAGGAGGTACCCGTACCGGGGAGCTGTTTTTT. Its translation: CASSRWTGGTRTGELFF. V usage is TRBV4-3 and J usage is TRBJ2-2, with 7 bases fitting TRBD1. This CDR3 is built from 17 residues. Germline V CDR1 and CDR2: LGHNA, YSLEER. The V and J ends lost 4 bases and 5 bases, in that order; junction bases with no gene match: 13.